A selection of T cell receptor beta chains follows, all from one sample in a study of T-cell reconstitution after alpha-beta-depleted transplantation in children. Each CDR3 protein is one row after TCRdb ran MiXCR on the PCR reads. The sample has some 520,000 distinct CDR3 sequences, 30% to 35% seen once. This sample comprised PBMCs from the stem cell graft donor, obtained from the stem cell graft. Every receptor here comes from a human donor who donated a stem cell graft to a child with aplastic anemia. CDR3s include the opening cysteine and the closing phenylalanine or tryptophan. The D gene is left open where the match is weak. Size is stated for part of the rows, as once, few or many counts, or as a class when the clone is expanded.

D gene | J gene | clone size | V gene | CDR3 length | CDR3 DNA | CDR3 protein
- | TRBJ1-1 | few | TRBV5-1 | 14 | TGCGCCAGCAGCTTAAAGGCCGGGGATTCTGAAGCTTTCTTT | CASSLKAGDSEAFF
- | TRBJ2-1 | - | TRBV7-3 | 15 | TGTGCCAGCAGCCTACGGGATCCCGGCGCAGGTGAGCAGTTCTTC | CASSLRDPGAGEQFF
TRBD2 | TRBJ2-5 | few | TRBV7-9 | 14 | TGTGCCAGCAGCTCTAGCGGGTCGACCGAGACCCAGTACTTC | CASSSSGSTETQYF
TRBD2 | TRBJ2-7 | - | TRBV11-1 | 16 | TGTGCCAGCAGCTTAGGAGGACTAGCGGATTCCTACGAGCAGTACTTC | CASSLGGLADSYEQYF
TRBD2 | TRBJ2-1 | - | TRBV20-1 | 14 | TGCAGTGCTAGCTCCCTAGCGGCCACAATGGAGCAGTTCTTC | CSASSLAATMEQFF
- | TRBJ2-5 | - | TRBV5-1 | 13 | TGCGCCAGCAGCTTGTGGGCGCCAGAGACCCAGTACTTC | CASSLWAPETQYF
TRBD1 | TRBJ1-5 | few | TRBV12-3/TRBV12-4 | 16 | TGTGCCAGCACCTTGGGGACAGGGGGCTCGGGGCAGCCCCAGCATTTT | CASTLGTGGSGQPQHF
- | TRBJ2-1 | many | TRBV29-1 | 10 | TGCAGCGTTGGGGGTAATGAGCAGTTCTTC | CSVGGNEQFF
- | TRBJ2-1 | few | TRBV12-2 | 16 | TGTGCAAGTCGCTCCCTTCCGCCTAGGGGGTTTTTTGAGCAGTTCTTC | CASRSLPPRGFFEQFF
- | TRBJ1-4 | few | TRBV12-3/TRBV12-4 | 14 | TGTGCCAGCAGTCGCCCGGGTACTAATGAAAAACTGTTTTTT | CASSRPGTNEKLFF
- | TRBJ2-3 | - | TRBV20-1 | 12 | TGCAGTGCTCGATCCCATAGGGTATCGCAGTATTTT | CSARSHRVSQYF
TRBD2 | TRBJ2-2 | - | TRBV6-2/TRBV6-3 | 18 | TGTGCCAGCATTTCCGGGACTAGCGGGAGAGCGGGCACCGGGGAGCTGTTTTTT | CASISGTSGRAGTGELFF
- | TRBJ1-1 | few | TRBV29-1 | 11 | TGCAGCGTTGAAGCCCCGGGGGGAGCTTTCTTT | CSVEAPGGAFF
TRBD2 | TRBJ2-5 | - | TRBV29-1 | 14 | TGCAGCGTTCAACTAGCGGGAGGGGGAGAGACCCAGTACTTC | CSVQLAGGGETQYF
- | TRBJ1-2 | - | TRBV6-1 | 15 | TGTGCCAGCAGTGAAGGGTGGGGGCAGAACTATGGCTACACCTTC | CASSEGWGQNYGYTF
- | TRBJ2-2 | few | TRBV24-1 | 16 | TGTGCCACCAGTGATTTGACCAGGAGCCCCACCGGGGAGCTGTTTTTT | CATSDLTRSPTGELFF
- | TRBJ2-5 | few | TRBV3-1 | 15 | TGTGCCAGCAGCCAAGATGTTGCGGGTTGGGAGACCCAGTACTTC | CASSQDVAGWETQYF
TRBD1 | TRBJ2-7 | few | TRBV6-1 | 15 | TGTGCCAGCAGTAACGCTCGACAGGGGTCCTACGAGCAGTACTTC | CASSNARQGSYEQYF
TRBD1 | TRBJ1-4 | few | TRBV7-9 | 15 | TGTGCCAGCAGCAACAGGGGGCGGGTGGAGGAAAAACTGTTTTTT | CASSNRGRVEEKLFF
TRBD2 | TRBJ2-1 | - | TRBV6-2/TRBV6-3 | 18 | TGTGCCAGCAGTTACTCAGTTTTAATAAGCGGGAGGGGGATTGAGCAGTTCTTC | CASSYSVLISGRGIEQFF
- | TRBJ2-2 | - | TRBV5-6 | 14 | TGTGCCAGCAGCTTGGGGTCGTTTAGCGGGGAGCTGTTTTTT | CASSLGSFSGELFF
TRBD1 | TRBJ1-6 | - | TRBV15 | 14 | TGTGCCACCAGCAGAGATACAGGGGTCGGACCCCTCCACTTT | CATSRDTGVGPLHF
- | TRBJ2-4 | - | TRBV5-1 | 15 | TGCGCCAGCAGCCTGGGACCCGGGGGCAAAAACATTCAGTACTTC | CASSLGPGGKNIQYF
TRBD1 | TRBJ1-2 | - | TRBV4-1 | 17 | TGCGCCAGCAGCCCTAGTAGTAAGGGACAGGCTGTCAGGGGCTACACCTTC | CASSPSSKGQAVRGYTF
TRBD1 | TRBJ1-1 | - | TRBV23-1 | 16 | TGCGCCAGCAGTCAATCGTGGACAGGCCTGAACACTGAAGCTTTCTTT | CASSQSWTGLNTEAFF
- | TRBJ2-6 | few | TRBV6-5 | 18 | TGTGCCAGCAGTTACGTCGCAACAGGTCGGTCTGGGGCCAACGTCCTGACTTTC | CASSYVATGRSGANVLTF
TRBD2 | TRBJ2-3 | - | TRBV5-1 | 14 | TGCGCCAGCAACCTAGCGGGAGGGCCAGATACGCAGTATTTT | CASNLAGGPDTQYF
- | TRBJ1-1 | - | TRBV7-8 | 15 | TGTGCCAGCAGCTTAGAAGGCGGGGCGAACACTGAAGCTTTCTTT | CASSLEGGANTEAFF
TRBD2 | TRBJ2-1 | - | TRBV18 | 15 | TGTGCCAGCTCCCCTGGACTAGCGGTTGACAATGAGCAGTTCTTC | CASSPGLAVDNEQFF
- | TRBJ1-6 | few | TRBV5-1 | 15 | TGCGCCAGCAGGAGCTCGAGCATCCTAGATTCACCCCTCCACTTT | CASRSSSILDSPLHF
- | TRBJ1-1 | few | TRBV6-1 | 14 | TGTGCCAGCAGTCCGACTCCAGGGTACACTGAAGCTTTCTTT | CASSPTPGYTEAFF
- | TRBJ2-3 | few | TRBV28 | 13 | TGTGCCAGCAGTTGGTCAGCGTCAGATACGCAGTATTTT | CASSWSASDTQYF
TRBD1 | TRBJ1-5 | - | TRBV4-3 | 16 | TGCGCCAGCAGCCAAGTGGCAGGGGGGAGCAATCAGCCCCAGCATTTT | CASSQVAGGSNQPQHF
- | TRBJ1-6 | few | TRBV7-2 | 15 | TGTGCCAGCAGCTTAGTCCAGGGAAAGGCTTCACCCCTCCACTTT | CASSLVQGKASPLHF
TRBD2 | TRBJ2-2 | few | TRBV20-1 | 16 | TGCAGTGCTAGAACCACAGCGGGAGGGATTGCCGGGGAGCTGTTTTTT | CSARTTAGGIAGELFF
- | TRBJ2-2 | few | TRBV7-2 | 14 | TGTGCCAGCAGCTTATCTTACCATACCGGGGAGCTGTTTTTT | CASSLSYHTGELFF
- | TRBJ2-3 | - | TRBV20-1 | 16 | TGCAGTGCTAGAGGAGGTGCGGTCGCTAGCACAGATACGCAGTATTTT | CSARGGAVASTDTQYF
- | TRBJ2-1 | many | TRBV9 | 15 | TGTGCCAGCAGCCCCGGGCAACAGCACTACAATGAGCAGTTCTTC | CASSPGQQHYNEQFF
- | TRBJ2-4 | - | TRBV15 | 15 | TGTGCCACCAGCAGGGACCCTTTTGCCGGAAACATTCAGTACTTC | CATSRDPFAGNIQYF
TRBD1 | TRBJ1-1 | few | TRBV6-1 | 14 | TGTGCCAGCACCCGCGGGACAGGGTCTGGTATAGCTTTCTTT | CASTRGTGSGIAFF
TRBD1 | TRBJ1-5 | - | TRBV15 | 16 | TGTGCCACCAGGCAGGGGGCCAGGGGTGACAATCAGCCCCAGCATTTT | CATRQGARGDNQPQHF
- | TRBJ2-2 | few | TRBV6-1 | 13 | TGTGCGACGGGGCAACTCCTGGCCGGGGAGCTGTTTTTT | CATGQLLAGELFF
- | TRBJ2-7 | few | TRBV27 | 19 | TGTGCCAGCAGTTTGTTAGGTCACGAAAGGATTAACCGGAACTACGAGCAGTACTTC | CASSLLGHERINRNYEQYF
TRBD1 | TRBJ1-1 | - | TRBV5-6 | 15 | TGTGCCAGCAGCTTGGCGGGGACAGGGATATCTGAAGCTTTCTTT | CASSLAGTGISEAFF
- | TRBJ1-5 | - | TRBV19 | 13 | TGTGCCACCCATGACAGGAGCAATCAGCCCCAGCATTTT | CATHDRSNQPQHF
- | TRBJ2-7 | - | TRBV7-6 | 15 | TGTGCCAGCAGCCCACCCCTAGGGCAAGCCTACGAGCAGTACTTC | CASSPPLGQAYEQYF
- | TRBJ2-7 | few | TRBV7-2 | 14 | TGTGCCAGCAGCTTAGCGCATTCGTCGTACGAGCAGTACTTC | CASSLAHSSYEQYF
- | TRBJ1-6 | - | TRBV7-8 | 15 | TGTGCCAGCAGCTTACAAGAGTCCTATAATTCACCCCTCCACTTT | CASSLQESYNSPLHF